This T cell receptor (beta chain) was obtained from a study of T cell responses to AZD1222 COVID-19 vaccine. V gave up 1 base and J gave up 6 bases; unmatched junction bases: 13. CDR3 length equals 17 residues. Germline CDR1 reads SGHAT; CDR2 reads FQNNGV. TCRdb keeps only in-frame clones here, not all; method: immunoSEQ multiplex PCR. The sample lists approximately 180,000 clones; 90% were seen once. The TCR comes from an adult in good health. J is TRBJ2-5 and V is TRBV11-2; 8 bases fit TRBD1. Sequencing used peripheral blood, obtained on day 0 of AZD1222 vaccination. The CDR3 DNA is TGTGCCAGCAGCTTAGCCCCGGGACAGGCGACCTCCAAGACCCAGTACTTC. Its protein is CASSLAPGQATSKTQYF.